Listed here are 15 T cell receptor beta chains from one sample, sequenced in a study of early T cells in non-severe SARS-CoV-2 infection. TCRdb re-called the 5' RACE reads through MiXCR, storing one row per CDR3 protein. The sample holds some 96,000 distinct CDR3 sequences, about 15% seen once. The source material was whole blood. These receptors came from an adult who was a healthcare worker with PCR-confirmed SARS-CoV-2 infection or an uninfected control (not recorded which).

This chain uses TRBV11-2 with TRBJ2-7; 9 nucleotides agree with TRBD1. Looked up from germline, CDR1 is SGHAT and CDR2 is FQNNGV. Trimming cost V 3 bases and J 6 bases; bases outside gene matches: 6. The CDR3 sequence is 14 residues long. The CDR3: CASSLGPGQGEQYF. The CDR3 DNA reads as TGTGCCAGCAGCTTGGGTCCGGGACAGGGCGAGCAGTACTTC.

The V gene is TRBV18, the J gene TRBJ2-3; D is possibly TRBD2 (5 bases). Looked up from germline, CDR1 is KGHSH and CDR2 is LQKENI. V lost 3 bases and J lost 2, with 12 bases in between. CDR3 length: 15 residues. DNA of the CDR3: TGTGCCAGCTCACCCAAAAGCGGACCCACAGATACGCAGTATTTT. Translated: CASSPKSGPTDTQYF.

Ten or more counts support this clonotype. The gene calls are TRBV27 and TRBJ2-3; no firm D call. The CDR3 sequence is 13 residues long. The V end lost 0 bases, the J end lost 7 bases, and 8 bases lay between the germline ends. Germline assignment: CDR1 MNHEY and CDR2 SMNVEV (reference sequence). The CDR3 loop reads CASSLSTRYTQYF. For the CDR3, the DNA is TGTGCCAGCAGTTTATCGACCCGATATACGCAGTATTTT.

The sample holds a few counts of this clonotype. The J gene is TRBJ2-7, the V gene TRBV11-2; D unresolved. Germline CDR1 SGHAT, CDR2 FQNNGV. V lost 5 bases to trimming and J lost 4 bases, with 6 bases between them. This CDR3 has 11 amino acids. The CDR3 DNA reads TGTGCCAGCAGCGGAATATACGAGCAGTACTTC. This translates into CASSGIYEQYF.

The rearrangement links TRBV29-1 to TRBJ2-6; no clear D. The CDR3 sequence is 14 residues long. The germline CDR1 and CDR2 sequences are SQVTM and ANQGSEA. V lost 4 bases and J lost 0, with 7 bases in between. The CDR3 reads CSVGGTSGANVLTF. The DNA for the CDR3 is TGCAGCGTTGGGGGAACCTCTGGGGCCAACGTCCTGACTTTC.

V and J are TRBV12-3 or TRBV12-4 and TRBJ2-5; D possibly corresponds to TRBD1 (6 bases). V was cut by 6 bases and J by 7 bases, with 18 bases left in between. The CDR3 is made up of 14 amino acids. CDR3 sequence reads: CASRRTGSEGTQYF. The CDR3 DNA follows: TGTGCCAGCAGGCGAACAGGGTCGGAAGGGACCCAGTACTTC.

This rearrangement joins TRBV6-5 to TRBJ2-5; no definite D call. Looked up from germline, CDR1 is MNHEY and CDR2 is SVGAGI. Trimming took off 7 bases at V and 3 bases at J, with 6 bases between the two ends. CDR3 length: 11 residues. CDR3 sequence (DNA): TGTGCCAGCAAGATGGAAGAGACCCAGTACTTC. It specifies CASKMEETQYF.

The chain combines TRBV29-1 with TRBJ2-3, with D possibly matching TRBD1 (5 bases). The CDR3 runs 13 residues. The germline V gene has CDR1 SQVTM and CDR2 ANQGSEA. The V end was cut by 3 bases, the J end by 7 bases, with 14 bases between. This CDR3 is CSVDAGRLNTQYF. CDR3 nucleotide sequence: TGCAGCGTTGACGCAGGGCGGTTAAATACGCAGTATTTT.

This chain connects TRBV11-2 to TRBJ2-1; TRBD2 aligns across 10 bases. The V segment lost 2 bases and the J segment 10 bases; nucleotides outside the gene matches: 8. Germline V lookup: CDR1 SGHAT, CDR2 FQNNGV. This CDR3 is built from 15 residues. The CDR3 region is CASSLRLAGADEQFF. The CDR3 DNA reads TGTGCCAGCAGCTTAAGGCTAGCGGGAGCCGACGAGCAGTTCTTC.

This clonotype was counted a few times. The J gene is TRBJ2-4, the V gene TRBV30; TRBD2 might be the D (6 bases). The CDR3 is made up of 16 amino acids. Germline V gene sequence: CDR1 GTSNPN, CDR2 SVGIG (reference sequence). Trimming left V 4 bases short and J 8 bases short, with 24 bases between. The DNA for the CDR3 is TGTGCCTGGAATTACGGCTTTGGACTATGGGGGGACATTCAGTACTTC. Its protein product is CAWNYGFGLWGDIQYF. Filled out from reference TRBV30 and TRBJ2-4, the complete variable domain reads SQTIHQWPATLVQPVGSPLSLECTVEGTSNPNLYWYRQAAGRGLQLLFYSVGIGQISSEVPQNLSASRPQDRQFILSSKKLLLSDSGFYLCAWNYGFGLWGDIQYFGAGTRLSVL.

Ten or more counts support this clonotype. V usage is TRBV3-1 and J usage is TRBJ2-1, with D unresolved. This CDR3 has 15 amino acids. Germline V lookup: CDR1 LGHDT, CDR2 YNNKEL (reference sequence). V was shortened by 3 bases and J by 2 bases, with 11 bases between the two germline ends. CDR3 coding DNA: TGTGCCAGCAGCCAGGCCCCTGGACCCTACAATGAGCAGTTCTTC. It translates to CASSQAPGPYNEQFF.

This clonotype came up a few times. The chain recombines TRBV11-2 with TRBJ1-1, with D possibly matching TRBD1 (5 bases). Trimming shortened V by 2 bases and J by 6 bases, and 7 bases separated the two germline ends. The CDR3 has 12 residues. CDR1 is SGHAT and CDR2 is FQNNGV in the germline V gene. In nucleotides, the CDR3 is TGTGCCAGCAGCTTAACGGGGGCTGAAGCTTTCTTT. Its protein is CASSLTGAEAFF.

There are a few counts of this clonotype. The CDR3 DNA sequence: TGTGCCAGCTCACCATTTGTAGACTTGGGGACGTACAATGAGCAGTTCTTC. Translated, it gives CASSPFVDLGTYNEQFF. V gene TRBV18 combines with J gene TRBJ2-1, with D perhaps TRBD1 or TRBD2 (5 bases each). The CDR3 has 17 amino acids. Trimming stripped 2 bases from V and 4 bases from J, with 18 bases between. Germline CDR1 reads KGHSH; CDR2 reads LQKENI. The full variable domain, rest sourced from reference TRBV18 and TRBJ2-1, is NAGVMQNPRHLVRRRGQEARLRCSPMKGHSHVYWYRQLPEEGLKFMVYLQKENIIDESGMPKERFSAEFPKEGPSILRIQQVVRGDSAAYFCASSPFVDLGTYNEQFFGPGTRLTVL.

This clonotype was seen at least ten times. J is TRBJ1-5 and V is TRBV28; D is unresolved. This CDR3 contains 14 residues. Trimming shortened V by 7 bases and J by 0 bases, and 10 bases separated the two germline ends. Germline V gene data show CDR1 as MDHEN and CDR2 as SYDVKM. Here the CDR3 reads CASKSWNSNQPQHF. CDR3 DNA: TGTGCCAGCAAGAGTTGGAATAGCAATCAGCCCCAGCATTTT.

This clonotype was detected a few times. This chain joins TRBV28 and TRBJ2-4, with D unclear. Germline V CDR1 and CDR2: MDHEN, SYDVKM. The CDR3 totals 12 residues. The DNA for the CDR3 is TGTGTCACAGCATCAATTACCGGCATTCAGTACTTC. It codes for CVTASITGIQYF. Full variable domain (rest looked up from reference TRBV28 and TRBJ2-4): DVKVTQSSRYLVKRTGEKVFLECVQDMDHENMFWYRQDPGLGLRLIYFSYDVKMKEKGDIPEGYSVSREKKERFSLILESASTNQTSMYLCVTASITGIQYFGAGTRLSVL.